A selection of T cell receptor beta chains follows, all from one sample in a study of blood T cell repertoires in COVID-19. TCRdb's table, derived via immunoSEQ multiplex PCR, lists solely in-frame clones and lacks some. The data show roughly 120,000 clones, more than 60% seen once. The specimen sequenced was peripheral blood. The receptors originated from a man aged 65 to 85 with acute or convalescent COVID-19. Each CDR3 is given with its conserved first and last residue. A D gene is named only where the DNA matches it firmly. Clone size is given for some rows only: seen once, a few or many times, or a class if the clone is expanded.

TRBD1	-	TRBJ1-6	TRBV9	CASSVALPGQGDSPLHF	TGTGCCAGCAGCGTAGCCCTTCCGGGACAGGGTGATTCACCCCTCCACTTT
-	-	TRBJ1-1	TRBV6-6	CASSYSRRDTEAFF	TGTGCCAGCAGTTACTCGAGGAGAGACACTGAAGCTTTCTTT
TRBD2	-	TRBJ2-1	TRBV11-3	CASSPRGLYNEQFF	TGTGCCAGCAGCCCACGGGGACTATACAATGAGCAGTTCTTC
TRBD1	-	TRBJ1-6	TRBV7-8	CASSTGQAPNSPLHF	TGTGCCAGCAGCACTGGACAGGCTCCTAATTCACCCCTCCACTTT
-	-	TRBJ2-1	TRBV3-1/TRBV3-2	CASSQAEEQFF	TGTGCCAGCAGCCAAGCGGAGGAGCAGTTCTTC
-	few	TRBJ2-6	TRBV7-3	CASSPSGQGSSGANVLTF	TGTGCCAGCAGCCCCTCCGGGCAGGGTTCTTCTGGGGCCAACGTCCTGACTTTC
-	few	TRBJ1-5	TRBV2	CASSPRPGQRQPQHF	TGTGCCAGCAGTCCAAGGCCGGGACAAAGACAGCCCCAGCATTTT
-	few	TRBJ1-4	TRBV9	CASSTLNGGLEKLFF	TGTGCCAGCAGCACGCTCAACGGGGGACTTGAAAAACTGTTTTTT
-	-	TRBJ1-1	TRBV5-1	CASRRAGRNTEAFF	TGCGCCAGCAGGCGGGCGGGGCGGAACACTGAAGCTTTCTTT
-	few	TRBJ1-2	TRBV4-3	CASSQDRQVLSYTF	TGCGCCAGCAGCCAAGATCGGCAGGTGCTGAGCTACACCTTC
-	many	TRBJ1-5	TRBV5-8	CASSNSGTTNQPQHF	TGTGCCAGCAGCAACTCCGGGACAACTAATCAGCCCCAGCATTTT
TRBD2	medium-sized	TRBJ2-1	TRBV2	CASTRTSGGYNEQFF	TGTGCCAGCACGCGGACTAGCGGGGGTTACAATGAGCAGTTCTTC
TRBD1	-	TRBJ1-1	TRBV5-5	CASSLVYTGQGNTEAFF	TGTGCCAGCAGCTTGGTCTATACGGGACAGGGGAACACTGAAGCTTTCTTT
TRBD1	-	TRBJ1-3	TRBV5-1	CASSKGQGMLNTIYF	TGCGCCAGCAGCAAAGGACAGGGCATGTTGAACACCATATATTTT
-	once	TRBJ1-1	TRBV7-9	CASSGQYGEAFF	TGTGCCAGCAGCGGACAGTACGGTGAAGCTTTCTTT
-	-	TRBJ2-7	TRBV11-2	CASSLGESSYEQYF	TGTGCCAGCAGCTTAGGGGAGAGCTCCTACGAGCAGTACTTC
-	few	TRBJ1-1	TRBV19	CASSIVPNLNTEAFF	TGTGCCAGTAGTATAGTTCCTAACTTGAACACTGAAGCTTTCTTT
-	-	TRBJ2-3	TRBV3-1/TRBV3-2	CASSPRDTSTDTQYF	TGTGCCAGCAGCCCCCGGGACACCTCCACAGATACGCAGTATTTT
-	-	TRBJ1-1	TRBV5-1	CASSLEGGESEAFF	TGCGCCAGCAGCTTGGAAGGAGGGGAGAGTGAAGCTTTCTTT
-	-	TRBJ1-5	TRBV27	CASSLYSTGQPQHF	TGTGCCAGCAGTTTATACAGTACAGGCCAGCCCCAGCATTTT
-	-	TRBJ2-5	TRBV7-2	CASSGRETQYF	TGTGCCAGCAGCGGGAGGGAGACCCAGTACTTC
TRBD1	few	TRBJ1-6	TRBV13	CASSLGDRGLSPLHF	TGTGCCAGCAGCTTAGGGGACAGGGGGCTTTCACCCCTCCACTTT